This passage covers 18 T cell receptor beta chains from one sample sequenced in a study of blood T cell repertoires in COVID-19. The repertoire was sequenced with immunoSEQ multiplex PCR; TCRdb's copy has only in-frame clones and lacks some. The sample records about 190,000 clones, less than 90% being singletons. Sequenced: peripheral blood. These receptors were obtained from a woman aged 35 to 49 with acute or convalescent COVID-19.

The V call is TRBV19, the J call TRBJ1-1; no reliable D call. The V end was cut by 5 bases, the J end by 2 bases, with 18 bases between. Germline values: CDR1 LNHDA, CDR2 SQIVND (reference sequence). This CDR3 comprises 16 residues. CDR3 in DNA: TGTGCCAGTAGTTCCCCCCCCGGGGTGGCAAACACTGAAGCTTTCTTT. Protein sequence: CASSSPPGVANTEAFF.

The rearrangement uses TRBV4-1 and TRBJ1-4; the match to TRBD1 covers 7 bases. The germline V gene encodes CDR1 MGHRA and CDR2 YSYEKL. V dropped 0 bases and J dropped 5; count of bases not matched to a gene: 3. CDR3 length equals 15 residues. CDR3 coding DNA: TGCGCCAGCAGCCAAGAAGGGGGCAGCAATGAAAAACTGTTTTTT. Its translation: CASSQEGGSNEKLFF.

CDR3: CASSEYTGNQPQHF. The CDR3 nucleotides are TGTGCCAGCAGTGAATACACAGGGAACCAGCCCCAGCATTTT. This chain joins TRBV6-1 and TRBJ1-5; perhaps TRBD1 as D (6 bases). The V gene lost 2 bases and the J gene lost 7 bases, with 12 bases spanning the gap. The CDR3 runs to 14 residues. The germline V gene has CDR1 MNHNS and CDR2 SASEGT.

The gene calls are TRBV7-9 and TRBJ1-5; D is unclear. Germline CDR1 and CDR2: SEHNR and FQNEAQ (reference sequence). Trimming stripped 4 bases from V and 4 bases from J, with 11 bases between. CDR3 length equals 14 residues. In DNA, the CDR3 is TGTGCCAGCAGCTCAGATGTGTGGAATCAGCCCCAGCATTTT. It encodes CASSSDVWNQPQHF.

The chain combines TRBV28 with TRBJ2-7; 9 bases are a match to TRBD2. Germline CDR1 MDHEN, CDR2 SYDVKM. V lost 7 bases to trimming and J lost 3 bases; unmatched junction nucleotides: 7. The CDR3 sequence is 14 residues long. The CDR3 bases are TGTGCCAGCACCCAGAGCGGGAGGCTCTACGAGCAGTACTTC. This translates into CASTQSGRLYEQYF.

This chain connects TRBV5-1 to TRBJ2-3; TRBD2 might be the D (6 bases). The CDR3 has 14 residues. The V gene's germline CDR1 is SGHRS and CDR2 YFSETQ. Trimming shortened V by 2 bases and J by 6 bases, and 13 bases separated the two germline ends. The CDR3 coding sequence is TGCGCCAGCAGCTTTTACGGGAGAGGGGATACGCAGTATTTT. Its protein product is CASSFYGRGDTQYF.

The gene calls are TRBV10-3 and TRBJ1-6, with 9 bases identical to TRBD1. The CDR3 has 14 residues. Germline CDR1 is ENHRY and CDR2 is SYGVKD. Trimming at V came to 5 bases and at J to 8 bases, leaving 4 bases not matched to a gene. The CDR3 nucleotides are TGTGCCATCAGTCGGACAGGGGAGGATTCACCCCTCCACTTT. Translating it yields CAISRTGEDSPLHF.

The chain couples TRBV3-1 (or the pseudogene TRBV3-2) to TRBJ2-3, with D uncertain. V was trimmed by 4 bases and J by 1 base, leaving 6 bases between them. CDR3 length: 13 amino acids. Per the germline V gene, CDR1 is LGHDT and CDR2 is YNNKEL (reference sequence). CDR3 in amino acids: CASSPVGTDTQYF. In nucleotides, the CDR3 is TGTGCCAGCAGCCCGGTGGGCACAGATACGCAGTATTTT.

CDR3 coding DNA: TGTGCCAGCAGCCCGCCGGGACAGTGGAACACCGGGGAGCTGTTTTTT. It codes for CASSPPGQWNTGELFF. The chain combines TRBV5-6 with TRBJ2-2; TRBD1 matches 7 bases. The CDR3 is made up of 16 amino acids. The junction had 7 bases not matched to a gene; V was cut back by 4 bases and J by 1 base. Germline V gene lookup returns CDR1 SGHDT and CDR2 YYEEEE.

The chain has TRBV6-5 and TRBJ2-3; D gene ambiguous. Trimming took off 7 bases at V and 8 bases at J, with 13 bases between the two ends. CDR3 length: 12 amino acids. Germline V gives CDR1 MNHEY, CDR2 SVGAGI. The CDR3 coding sequence is TGTGCCAGCATAGCAGCGATTGGTACGCAGTATTTT. Translation: CASIAAIGTQYF.

The gene calls are TRBV7-8 and TRBJ2-3; D gene unclear. The CDR3 contains 16 residues. Germline lookup yields CDR1 SGHVS and CDR2 FQNEAQ. V was cut by 3 bases and J by 2 bases, with 15 bases left in between. The CDR3 loop is CASSFLATSFTDTQYF. CDR3 bases: TGTGCCAGCAGCTTCTTAGCTACGTCGTTCACAGATACGCAGTATTTT.

This chain links TRBV5-1 with TRBJ2-7, with a weak D call TRBD1 (6 bases). Trimming shortened V by 3 bases and J by 3 bases, and 16 bases separated the two germline ends. The CDR3 spans 15 residues. Germline V gene lookup returns CDR1 SGHRS and CDR2 YFSETQ. Written as DNA, the CDR3 is TGCGCCAGCAGCTCCGCCCCGGGACAACACTACGAGCAGTACTTC. It translates to CASSSAPGQHYEQYF. The whole variable domain, remainder taken from reference TRBV5-1 and TRBJ2-7, is KAGVTQTPRYLIKTRGQQVTLSCSPISGHRSVSWYQQTPGQGLQFLFEYFSETQRNKGNFPGRFSGRQFSNSRSEMNVSTLELGDSALYLCASSSAPGQHYEQYFGPGTRLTVT.

The chain joins TRBV30 to TRBJ1-1, with D tentatively TRBD1 (6 bases). The length of the CDR3 is 15 residues. Between the trimmed V and J ends, which lost 0 bases and 5 bases, there was a span of 16 bases. Germline V gene lookup returns CDR1 GTSNPN and CDR2 SVGIG (reference sequence). The CDR3 spells CAWSVRGGRGTEAFF. CDR3 DNA: TGTGCCTGGAGTGTACGAGGGGGGAGGGGGACTGAAGCTTTCTTT.

This chain links TRBV5-4 with TRBJ2-7; 12 bases are shared with TRBD2. Germline CDR1 reads SGHNT; CDR2 reads YYREEE (reference sequence). The ends lost 4 bases at V and 0 bases at J; junction bases unmatched: 11. The CDR3 covers 18 residues. The CDR3 loop is CASSRKRTSGTSSYEQYF. CDR3 coding DNA: TGTGCCAGCAGCCGAAAGAGGACTAGCGGGACGAGCTCCTACGAGCAGTACTTC.

The gene calls are TRBV7-2 and TRBJ2-3; 9 bases agree with TRBD1. The length of the CDR3 is 15 residues. CDR1 is SGHTA and CDR2 is FQGNSA in the germline V gene. The V segment lost 5 bases and the J segment 6 bases; nucleotides outside the gene matches: 9. This CDR3 reads CASSLSGTGYDTQYF. For the CDR3, the DNA is TGTGCCAGCAGCCTTTCTGGGACAGGGTACGATACGCAGTATTTT.

This chain uses TRBV6-6 with TRBJ2-5; 7 bases are a match to TRBD2. Germline CDR1 is MNHNY and CDR2 is SVGAGI (reference sequence). The CDR3 is 12 residues long. V lost 6 bases, J lost 4 bases, and 2 bases stayed unmatched. The CDR3 nucleotides read TGTGCCAGCAGAACGGGGGGAGAGACCCAGTACTTC. Translation: CASRTGGETQYF.

The J gene is TRBJ2-3, the V gene TRBV11-3; 12 nucleotides align to TRBD2. The CDR3 runs to 16 residues. V shed 5 bases, J shed 2 bases, and the junction held 5 bases outside the gene matches. Looked up from germline, CDR1 is SGHNT and CDR2 is YENEEA. DNA for the CDR3: TGTGCCAGCAGCAACCGACTAGCGGGAGTCACAGATACGCAGTATTTT. The encoded protein is CASSNRLAGVTDTQYF. Full variable domain (missing parts from reference TRBV11-3 and TRBJ2-3): EAGVVQSPRYKIIEKKQPVAFWCNPISGHNTLYWYLQNLGQGPELLIRYENEEAVDDSQLPKDRFSAERLKGVDSTLKIQPAELGDSAVYLCASSNRLAGVTDTQYFGPGTRLTVL.

The genes are TRBV7-9 and TRBJ1-1; weak D call: TRBD1 (6 bases). The CDR3 extends over 13 amino acids. Trimming left V 4 bases short and J 8 bases short, with 14 bases between. Germline V gene sequence: CDR1 SEHNR, CDR2 FQNEAQ (reference sequence). CDR3 protein: CASSSHPGTEAFF. CDR3 sequence (DNA): TGTGCCAGCAGCTCACACCCCGGGACAGAAGCTTTCTTT.